This T cell receptor beta chain was retrieved from a study of T cell responses to AZD1222 COVID-19 vaccine (dated by TCRdb to the early 2020s). Some background on the complete study: A total of over 230 trial participants underwent TCR sequencing, of whom 207 received two doses of AZD1222 and some 26 received two doses of the MenACWY control vaccine. Enrollment into the trials was organized by age into subgroups of 18-55, 56-69 and 70-plus years, and those subgroups contained 148, 28 and 57 TCR-sequenced participants, respectively. The full study reports these points: CD4 TCRs associated with the vaccine covered the entire spike protein, and the dominant responses were in regions 160-218 and 743-854. Participants were mostly white British, with more females than males. The authors suggested clonal diversity may have been underestimated. Reportedly, almost half of the unique spike-specific TCRs recognized epitopes lying outside the regions that are mutated in the B.1.351 and B.1.1.7 variants. Spike-specific TCR breadth and depth rose significantly after two AZD1222 doses compared with day 0 and with MenACWY recipients. Conclusions about previously exposed vaccinees are limited, since just a handful of AZD1222 recipients were seropositive for SARS-CoV-2 at baseline. Because no day 14 peak-response samples were available, repertoires were characterized only after the peak T cell response. In the small 56-69-year group, the increase in depth fell short of significance, most likely because of low power.

As concerns this clone: It lacks a known antigen. Base qualities are missing; no much larger clone stands one base away.

From a lookup of the germline V gene (reference sequence), CDR1 and CDR2 are SEHNR and FQNEAQ. V is pared back by 5 bases and J by 5 bases, with 12 bases lying between the germline termini. Reading from cysteine to phenylalanine, the CDR3 counts 14 amino acids. The CDR3 DNA has 42 bases and is translated from base 1. The CDR3 regions of human TCRbeta chains were analyzed by immunosequencing. In the authors' own workflow: Repertoire TCRs were matched against a reference library of SARS-CoV-2-specific TCRs generated with the MIRA antigen-specificity platform. Breadth meant the fraction of unique TCRs that were SARS-CoV-2-associated, whereas depth meant the fraction of total T cells that were SARS-CoV-2-associated. Using the MIRA data, each spike-specific TCR was assigned both to the spike region to which the TCR was reactive and to a CD4 or CD8 class. Log10-transformed breadth and depth values were compared by one-way ANOVA with Sidak's multiple comparisons tests. Sourced from immuneACCESS, this table was stored by TCRdb with only in-frame sequences that have V and J called. A share of the clones is absent; for the studies checked, an unresolved V gene accounts for under half, and the remainder has no known explanation. V and J calls plus clone size are reproduced from that table; the DNA served to infer D and trimming. The sample records some 150,000 clones, around nine tenths of which are singletons. Clones ranked in the top ten supply 1.5% of the sample.

Per the publication, the time point label means: about 28 days (+/-7) after the second vaccine dose. Because spike-specific TCR depth and breadth did not differ between the two schedules, AZD1222 recipients who got a second dose at roughly 4 weeks were pooled with those who got a second dose at roughly 12 weeks. The vaccinee samples were drawn from two UK trials, COV001 and COV002, one of which was a single-blind randomized controlled phase 2/3 trial testing AZD1222 (ChAdOx1 nCoV-19) in healthy adults. For TCRbeta chain sequencing, PBMC samples from trial participants were taken at day 0 and at day 28 after the second dose.

Recombination joined TRBV7-9 with TRBJ2-2; the D gene cannot be named for sure. The source of this sequence is an adult who received the AZD1222 COVID-19 vaccine. Sequencing was performed on peripheral blood, taken 28 days after the second AZD1222 dose. The nucleotide sequence is given as TGTGCCAGCAGCCTCCCACCAGGAACCGGGGAGCTGTTTTTT. Its translation is CASSLPPGTGELFF.